The source of this T cell receptor (beta chain) is a study of shared clonotypes between healthy human individuals. Germline loops: CDR1 LGHNT, CDR2 FRNRAP. Trimming stripped 7 bases from V and 6 bases from J, with 6 bases between. The CDR3 totals 10 residues. Sequencing was performed with immunoSEQ multiplex PCR; in TCRdb, only in-frame clones are kept and a portion is missing. The repertoire has just under 350,000 clones, over 70% of them found once; the top ten carry roughly 10%. The rearrangement uses TRBV12-5 and TRBJ1-2; D gene ambiguous. Sequencing input: memory CD4+ T cells sorted from blood. Subset: CD45RA-negative fraction. The sequence was obtained from a man aged 25 to 40 in good health. CDR3 sequence reads: CASDRDGYTF. CDR3 nucleotide sequence: TGTGCTAGTGACCGAGATGGCTACACCTTC. Supplemented by reference TRBV12-5 and TRBJ1-2, the full variable domain reads DARVTQTPRHKVTEMGQEVTMRCQPILGHNTVFWYRQTMMQGLELLAYFRNRAPLDDSGMPKDRFSAEMPDATLATLKIQPSEPRDSAVYFCASDRDGYTFGSGTRLTVV.